A few counts support the clone carrying this T cell receptor (beta chain). Antigen specificity is unknown. The CDR3 runs to 14 residues. V was cut by 3 bases and J by 2 bases, with 11 bases left in between. Germline V lookup: CDR1 GTSNPN, CDR2 SVGIG (reference sequence). This specimen comes from a study of liver allograft versus peripheral blood T cells. Study context: In transplanted livers, T cell receptor repertoires were compared with those found in the recipients' peripheral blood.

TCRdb called the reads again in MiXCR, with one record for every CDR3 protein. This sample has 7,300 or so distinct CDR3 sequences, with around a sixth found just once. The study's findings and limits: Repertoires of T cell receptors that resided inside liver allografts reportedly differed from those in peripheral blood.

The chain carries TRBV30 and TRBJ1-5; unclear D gene. The clonotype was recovered from a human patient who had a liver transplant. Some T cells may trace back to the graft donor. CDR3 in amino acids: CAWSFRGGNQPQHF. The CDR3, as DNA: TGTGCCTGGAGCTTCCGGGGTGGCAATCAGCCCCAGCATTTT.